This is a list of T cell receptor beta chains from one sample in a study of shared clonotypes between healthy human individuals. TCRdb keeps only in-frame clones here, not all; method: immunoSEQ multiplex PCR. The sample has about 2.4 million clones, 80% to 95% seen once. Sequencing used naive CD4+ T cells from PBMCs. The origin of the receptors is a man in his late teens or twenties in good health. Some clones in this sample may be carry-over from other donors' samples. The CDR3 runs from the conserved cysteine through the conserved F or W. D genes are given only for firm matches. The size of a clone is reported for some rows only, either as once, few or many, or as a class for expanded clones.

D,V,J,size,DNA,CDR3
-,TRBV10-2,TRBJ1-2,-,TGCGCCAGCAGTGAAGGGGCAGAGTGGGGTTCTAACTATGGCTACACCTTC,CASSEGAEWGSNYGYTF
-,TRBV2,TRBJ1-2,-,TGTGCCAGCAGCCCAGCGACAGGCGGCTATGGCTACACCTTC,CASSPATGGYGYTF
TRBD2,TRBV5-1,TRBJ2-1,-,TGCGCCAGCAGCTTCCGTGGCGGGAGAACGGATGAGCAGTTCTTC,CASSFRGGRTDEQFF
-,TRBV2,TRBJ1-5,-,TGTGCCAGCAGTGATCGACAGTTCAGCCCCCAGCATTTT,CASSDRQFSPQHF
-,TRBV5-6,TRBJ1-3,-,TGTGCCAGCAGCTTACGGGATGGAAACACCATATATTTT,CASSLRDGNTIYF
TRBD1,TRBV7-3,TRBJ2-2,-,TGTGCCAGCAGCAACCGGGACAGAGACACCGGGGAGCTGTTTTTT,CASSNRDRDTGELFF
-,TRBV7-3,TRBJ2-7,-,TGTGCCAGCAGCTTATCCCCCCCTAGCGTAGACTACGAGCAGTACTTC,CASSLSPPSVDYEQYF
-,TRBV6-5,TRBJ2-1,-,TGTGCCAGCAGTTACTCAATCAGGGGTGGCCGTGAGCAGTTCTTC,CASSYSIRGGREQFF
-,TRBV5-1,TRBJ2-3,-,TGCGCCAGCAGCTTGGTTCTTCAAACAGATACGCAGTATTTT,CASSLVLQTDTQYF
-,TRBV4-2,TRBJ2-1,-,TGTGCCAGCAGCCGCCTCAGGGGAGGGGGGAATGAGCAGTTCTTC,CASSRLRGGGNEQFF
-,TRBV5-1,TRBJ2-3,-,TGCGCCAGCCACGCCGGGACCACGATTAGCACAGATACGCAGTATTTT,CASHAGTTISTDTQYF
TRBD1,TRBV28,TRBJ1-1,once,TGTGCCAGCAGTTATGTGGACAGGGTGAACACTGAAGCTTTCTTT,CASSYVDRVNTEAFF
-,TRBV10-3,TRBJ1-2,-,TGTGCCATCAGTGGGGGGGGCAGAGGCTCTTATGGCTACACCTTC,CAISGGGRGSYGYTF
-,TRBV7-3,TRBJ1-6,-,TGTGCCAGCAGCTTAGGGTCGAGGCCTTTTTCACCCCTCCACTTT,CASSLGSRPFSPLHF
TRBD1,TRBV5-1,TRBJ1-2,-,TGCGCCAGCAGCTTGGGGGACAGGGGTCGTGGCTACACCTTC,CASSLGDRGRGYTF
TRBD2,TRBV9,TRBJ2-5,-,TGTGCCAGCAGCGTGGGACTAGCGGGAGTAGGAGAGACCCAGTACTTC,CASSVGLAGVGETQYF
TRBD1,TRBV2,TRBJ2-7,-,TGTGCCAGCAGTGAGACGGGACAGTCAACCTACGAGCAGTACTTC,CASSETGQSTYEQYF
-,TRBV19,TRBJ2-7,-,TGTGCCAGCCAAGGATACAGCTCCTACGAGCAGTACTTC,CASQGYSSYEQYF
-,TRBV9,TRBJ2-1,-,TGTGCCAGCAGCGTCGTAACGGGGACCTACAATGAGCAGTTCTTC,CASSVVTGTYNEQFF
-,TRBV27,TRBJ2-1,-,TGTGCCAGCACCACCTCTTGGGGGCTAACAGTCTACAATGAGCAGTTCTTC,CASTTSWGLTVYNEQFF
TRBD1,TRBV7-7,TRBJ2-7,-,TGTGCCAGCAGCCCCGGGACAGGGAAAGGCCACGAGCAGTACTTC,CASSPGTGKGHEQYF
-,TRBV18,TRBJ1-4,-,TGTGCCAGCTCACTTTCCGCAGGGGTTGAAAAACTGTTTTTT,CASSLSAGVEKLFF
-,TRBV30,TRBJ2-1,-,TGTGCCTGGAGTGGGGACCGGAGCTCCTACAATGAGCAGTTCTTC,CAWSGDRSSYNEQFF